This is a list of T cell receptor beta chains from one sample in a study of blood T cell repertoires in COVID-19. Generated by immunoSEQ multiplex PCR, the TCRdb table keeps only in-frame clones and is missing some. Of around 16,000 clones listed, 70% to 90% were seen once; the top ten hold about 50%. Sequenced material: peripheral blood. Every receptor here comes from a human donor in a cohort sampled during active COVID-19. The CDR3 runs from the conserved cysteine through the conserved F or W. D genes are given only for firm matches. Some rows mark clone size as missing; the rest say once, few, many or name a class of expanded clone.

d_call	v_call	j_call	clone_size	cdr3_aa	cdr3_nt
TRBD1	TRBV6-5	TRBJ2-3	NA	CASRDSRTDTQYF	TGTGCCAGTAGGGACAGCCGCACAGATACGCAGTATTTT
NA	TRBV19	TRBJ1-2	NA	CASSMRTADGYTF	TGTGCCAGTAGTATGAGGACAGCGGATGGCTACACCTTC
TRBD2	TRBV7-2	TRBJ2-3	NA	CASSLDGGGLIPDTQYF	TGTGCCAGCAGCTTAGACGGGGGGGGACTGATTCCAGATACGCAGTATTTT
NA	TRBV4-1	TRBJ2-7	NA	CASSQDFQDRGSYEQYF	TGCGCCAGCAGCCAAGATTTCCAGGACAGAGGATCCTACGAGCAGTACTTC
NA	TRBV27	TRBJ1-6	NA	CASSFAGGSSYNSPLHF	TGTGCCAGCAGTTTTGCTGGGGGCAGCTCCTATAATTCACCCCTCCACTTT
NA	TRBV9	TRBJ2-5	NA	CASSVGYEETQYF	TGTGCCAGCAGCGTAGGTTATGAGGAGACCCAGTACTTC
TRBD1	TRBV7-9	TRBJ2-7	NA	CASSLGGQGNYEQYF	TGTGCCAGCAGCTTAGGGGGACAGGGGAACTACGAGCAGTACTTC
TRBD1	TRBV3-1/TRBV3-2	TRBJ1-4	NA	CASSQGQGTQANEKLFF	TGTGCCAGCAGCCAGGGACAGGGGACTCAAGCTAATGAAAAACTGTTTTTT
NA	TRBV24-1	TRBJ2-2	NA	CATSDFSGELFF	TGTGCCACCAGTGATTTCTCCGGGGAGCTGTTTTTT
NA	TRBV11-2	TRBJ2-7	once	CASSLSPQVQEQYF	TGTGCCAGCAGCTTGAGCCCCCAGGTTCAGGAGCAGTACTTC
NA	TRBV2	TRBJ2-3	NA	CASSEGASRGDTQYF	TGTGCCAGCAGTGAAGGGGCATCCCGCGGGGATACGCAGTATTTT
TRBD2	TRBV7-3	TRBJ2-1	NA	CASSLAGVGNEQFF	TGTGCCAGCAGCTTAGCGGGGGTAGGCAATGAGCAGTTCTTC
NA	TRBV18	TRBJ1-6	NA	CASSLAATPKDSPLHF	TGTGCCAGCTCACTTGCGGCCACGCCAAAGGATTCACCCCTCCACTTT
NA	TRBV9	TRBJ1-4	NA	CASSVGRPGFTNEKLFF	TGTGCCAGCAGCGTAGGGAGGCCTGGGTTCACTAATGAAAAACTGTTTTTT
NA	TRBV23-1	TRBJ2-2	few	CANGHYWTANTGELFF	TGCGCCAACGGACACTATTGGACAGCGAACACCGGGGAGCTGTTTTTT
TRBD2	TRBV29-1	TRBJ2-3	NA	CSDPGGGGTDTQYF	TGCAGCGACCCCGGGGGGGGAGGCACAGATACGCAGTATTTT
NA	TRBV5-1	TRBJ1-1	medium-sized	CASSLGGLNTEAFF	TGCGCCAGCAGCTTGGGGGGGCTGAACACTGAAGCTTTCTTT
NA	TRBV20-1	TRBJ1-2	NA	CSASPRRGRGYTF	TGCAGTGCTAGTCCTCGGAGGGGACGAGGCTACACCTTC
NA	TRBV3-1/TRBV3-2	TRBJ2-3	once	CASSQGLDEYTDTQYF	TGTGCCAGCAGCCAAGGACTGGATGAATACACAGATACGCAGTATTTT
NA	TRBV27	TRBJ1-5	NA	CASSFQDRINQPQHF	TGTGCCAGCAGTTTCCAAGACAGGATCAATCAGCCCCAGCATTTT
NA	TRBV19	TRBJ1-5	NA	CASSLQRRQPQHF	TGTGCCAGTAGTTTACAACGGAGGCAGCCCCAGCATTTT
NA	TRBV3-1/TRBV3-2	TRBJ1-1	NA	CAHAPPPPGRETFF	TGTGCTCACGCACCCCCACCACCCGGCAGGGAAACTTTCTTT
NA	TRBV6-5	TRBJ2-2	once	CASSYGGRVSGELFF	TGTGCCAGCAGTTACGGTGGCAGGGTGTCCGGGGAGCTGTTTTTT
TRBD2	TRBV2	TRBJ2-1	once	CASSEGLAGGSYNEQFF	TGTGCCAGCAGTGAAGGACTAGCGGGGGGGTCATACAATGAGCAGTTCTTC